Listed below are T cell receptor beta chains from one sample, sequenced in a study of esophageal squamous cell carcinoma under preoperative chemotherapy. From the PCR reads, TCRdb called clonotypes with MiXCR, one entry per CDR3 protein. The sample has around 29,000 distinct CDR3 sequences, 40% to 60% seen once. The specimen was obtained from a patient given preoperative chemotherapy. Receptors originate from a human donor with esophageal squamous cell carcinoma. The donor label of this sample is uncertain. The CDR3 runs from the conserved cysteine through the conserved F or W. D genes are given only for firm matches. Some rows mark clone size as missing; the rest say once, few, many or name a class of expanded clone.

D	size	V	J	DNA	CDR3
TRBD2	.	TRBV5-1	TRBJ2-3	TGCGCCAGCAGCTTGGGGACTAGCGGGAGTGGAGATACGCAGTATTTT	CASSLGTSGSGDTQYF
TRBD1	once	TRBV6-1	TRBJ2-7	TGTGCCAGCAGCACAGGGGGCGATCACGAGCAGTACTTC	CASSTGGDHEQYF
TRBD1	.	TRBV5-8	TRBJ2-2	TGTGCCAGCAGCGTTTTGTGCACAGGGGCGCTGTTTTTT	CASSVLCTGALFF
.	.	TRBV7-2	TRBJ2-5	TGTGCCAGCAGCTTAGCTCTGGGTGGGGCGGAGACCCTGTACTTC	CASSLALGGAETLYF
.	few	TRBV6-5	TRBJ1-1	TGTGCCAGCAGTTACTTGGACGAGAACACTGAAGCTTTCTTT	CASSYLDENTEAFF
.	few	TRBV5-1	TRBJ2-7	TGCGCCAGCAGCTTGGACGGGATCTCCTACGAGCAGTACTTC	CASSLDGISYEQYF
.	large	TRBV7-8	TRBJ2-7	TGTGCCAGCAGCTTACTGGCAACTGTCTACGAGCAGTACTTC	CASSLLATVYEQYF
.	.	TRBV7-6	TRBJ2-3	TGTGCCAGCGGCGCGGTGAGCACAGAGGCGCAGTATTTT	CASGAVSTEAQYF
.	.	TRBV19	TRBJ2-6	TGTGCCAGTACCTTCGGGACGCTAGGGACTGGGGCCAACGTCCTGACTTTC	CASTFGTLGTGANVLTF
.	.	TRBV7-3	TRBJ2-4	TGTGCCAGCAGCTTCATACCCGCGGGCGGGAACCAAAACATTCAGTACTTC	CASSFIPAGGNQNIQYF
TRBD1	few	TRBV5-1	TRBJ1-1	TGCGCCAGCAGCTCGAAACTACAGGGGAAAGGGGACACTGAAGCTTTCTTT	CASSSKLQGKGDTEAFF
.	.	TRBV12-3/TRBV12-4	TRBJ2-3	TGTGCCAGCAGTCGGAGAGACGGCACAGATACGCAGTATTTT	CASSRRDGTDTQYF
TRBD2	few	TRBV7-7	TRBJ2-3	TGTGCTAGCAGCTTAGCGGGGGGCACAAGCATAGATACGCAGTATTTT	CASSLAGGTSIDTQYF
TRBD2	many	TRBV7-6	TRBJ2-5	TGTGCCAGCACCACGCTGGCGGGAGGTACGAATGAGCAGTACTTC	CASTTLAGGTNEQYF
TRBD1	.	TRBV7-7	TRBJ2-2	TGTGCTAGCAGCTTAGGACAGGGAGAGACCGGTGAGCTGTATTTT	CASSLGQGETGELYF
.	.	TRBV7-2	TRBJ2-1	TGTGCCAGCAGCTTCGGTCTCCAGGGTTCCTACAATGAGCAGTTCTTC	CASSFGLQGSYNEQFF
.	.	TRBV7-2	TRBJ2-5	TGTTCTGCGGGCCTCGGGGGCTCAGACCAAGAGACCCAGTACTTC	CSAGLGGSDQETQYF
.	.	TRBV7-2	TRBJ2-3	TGTGCCAGCAGGCCACAGGGAGGGCGTGAGCCAGATACGCAGTATTTT	CASRPQGGREPDTQYF
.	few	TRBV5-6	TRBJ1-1	TGTGCCAGCAGCTTGGCAGGCGGGGGCACTGAAGCTTTCTTT	CASSLAGGGTEAFF
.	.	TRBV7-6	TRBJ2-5	TGTGCGAGCAAGGGGGGCCGTAACCAAGAGACCCAGTACTTC	CASKGGRNQETQYF
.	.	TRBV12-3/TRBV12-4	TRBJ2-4	TGTGCCAGCAGTCCCACGATAGGGGACATTCAGTACTTC	CASSPTIGDIQYF
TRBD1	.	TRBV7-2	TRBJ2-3	TGTGCCAGCAGGGGACAGGGGGGCCGAGACACAGATACGCAGTACTTT	CASRGQGGRDTDTQYF
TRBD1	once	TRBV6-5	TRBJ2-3	TGTGCCAGCAGTTCCGGGACAGGGTGGTATACAGAGACGCAGTATTTT	CASSSGTGWYTETQYF
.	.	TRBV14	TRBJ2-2	TGTGCCAGCAAGCGGTCTAGGGGAAGTAGCGGGGAGCTGTTTTTT	CASKRSRGSSGELFF
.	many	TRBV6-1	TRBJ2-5	TGTGCCAGCAGGGACGGACAAGAGACCCAGTACTTC	CASRDGQETQYF
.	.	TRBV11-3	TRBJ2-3	TGTGCCACCAGCACGGGGGCAGGACACCAAGAGACGCAGTACTTT	CATSTGAGHQETQYF
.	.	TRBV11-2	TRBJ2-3	TGTGCCAGCAGCTTAGCGGACGACACAGATACGCAGTATTTT	CASSLADDTDTQYF
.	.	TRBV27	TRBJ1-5	TGTGCCAGCAGTTTATCGATCAGGGGCGATCAGCCCCAGCATTTT	CASSLSIRGDQPQHF
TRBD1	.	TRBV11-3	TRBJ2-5	TGTGCCAGCAGCTCAGAGATCCAGGACAGGGAGGAGACCCAGTACTTC	CASSSEIQDREETQYF
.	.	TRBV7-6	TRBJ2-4	TGTGCCAGCAGCTTGTGTCCGCCCATCCCCGGCGGTGCCAAAGACATCCAGTACTTC	CASSLCPPIPGGAKDIQYF
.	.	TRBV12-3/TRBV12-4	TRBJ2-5	TGTGCCAGTCGGGGAGGGGGCCAAGATACGCAGTATTTC	CASRGGGQDTQYF
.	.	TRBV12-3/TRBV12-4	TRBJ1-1	TGTGCCAGCAGTTTTAGTGTGGCCGACACTGAAGCTTTCTTT	CASSFSVADTEAFF
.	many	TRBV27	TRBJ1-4	TGTGCCACCCCGAACAGACGATCTGGGACGGCGCCAGGGAAGTCCTCTAATGAAAAACTGTTTTTT	CATPNRRSGTAPGKSSNEKLFF